These 4 T cell receptor beta chains were all obtained from the same sample, sequenced in a study of blood T cell repertoires in COVID-19. Some clones are missing from TCRdb's copy, which holds only in-frame ones; the method was immunoSEQ multiplex PCR. The table lists approximately 250,000 clones, around 84% of them singletons, with 4.2% in the top ten. Material: peripheral blood. The receptors stem from a man between 60 and 75 years old with acute or convalescent COVID-19.

J is TRBJ2-2 and V is TRBV18, with 10 bases fitting TRBD2. The CDR3 is made up of 16 amino acids. V was pared by 2 bases and J by 4 bases, with 4 bases of the junction left unmatched. Germline CDR1 reads KGHSH; CDR2 reads LQKENI. In DNA form, the CDR3 reads TGTGCCAGCTCACCAGGCCTAGCGGGGGTCACCGGGGAGCTGTTTTTT. This sequence encodes CASSPGLAGVTGELFF.

The V call is TRBV10-3, the J call TRBJ2-7, with a weak D call TRBD2 (5 bases). Germline V gene data show CDR1 as ENHRY and CDR2 as SYGVKD. The V end was cut by 5 bases, the J end by 2 bases, with 19 bases between. The CDR3 contains 16 residues. CDR3 amino acids: CAISYSGVGGTYEQYF. In DNA form, the CDR3 reads TGTGCCATCAGTTATTCCGGGGTTGGTGGGACCTACGAGCAGTACTTC.

The chain combines TRBV5-1 with TRBJ1-3, with 7 positions matching TRBD1. Germline CDR1 and CDR2: SGHRS and YFSETQ. The CDR3 has 15 residues. V dropped 4 bases and J dropped 2; count of bases not matched to a gene: 6. Here the CDR3 reads CASSPTGTAGNTIYF. The CDR3 DNA is TGCGCCAGCAGCCCGACCGGGACAGCTGGAAACACCATATATTTT.

Comments on this clone: This sample also contains other DNA sequences that code for the same CDR3. V gene TRBV10-3 combines with J gene TRBJ1-1; D is ambiguous. The germline V gene encodes CDR1 ENHRY and CDR2 SYGVKD. The CDR3 is 11 residues long. Trimming stripped 5 bases from V and 5 bases from J, with 6 bases between. CDR3 DNA: TGTGCCATCAGTAGAGGAACTGAAGCTTTCTTT. It specifies CAISRGTEAFF.